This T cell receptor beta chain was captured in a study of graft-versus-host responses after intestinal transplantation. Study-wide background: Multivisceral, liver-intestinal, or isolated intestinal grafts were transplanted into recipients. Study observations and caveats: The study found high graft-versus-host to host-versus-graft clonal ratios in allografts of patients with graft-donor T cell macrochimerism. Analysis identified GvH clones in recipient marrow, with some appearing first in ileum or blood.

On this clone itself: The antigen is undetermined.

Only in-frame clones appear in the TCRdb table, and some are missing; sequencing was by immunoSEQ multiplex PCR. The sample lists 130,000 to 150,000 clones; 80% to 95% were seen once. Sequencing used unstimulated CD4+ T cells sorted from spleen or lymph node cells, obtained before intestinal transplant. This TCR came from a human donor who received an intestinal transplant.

The CDR3 DNA reads as TGTGCCAGCAGCCTAGGTCCTGGGGCCAACGTCCTGACTTTC. This encodes CASSLGPGANVLTF. The gene calls are TRBV7-3 and TRBJ2-6; no definite D call. The CDR3 consists of 14 residues. Trimming removed 5 bases at V and 2 bases at J, with 7 bases between. The germline gives CDR1 SGHTA, CDR2 FQGTGA.